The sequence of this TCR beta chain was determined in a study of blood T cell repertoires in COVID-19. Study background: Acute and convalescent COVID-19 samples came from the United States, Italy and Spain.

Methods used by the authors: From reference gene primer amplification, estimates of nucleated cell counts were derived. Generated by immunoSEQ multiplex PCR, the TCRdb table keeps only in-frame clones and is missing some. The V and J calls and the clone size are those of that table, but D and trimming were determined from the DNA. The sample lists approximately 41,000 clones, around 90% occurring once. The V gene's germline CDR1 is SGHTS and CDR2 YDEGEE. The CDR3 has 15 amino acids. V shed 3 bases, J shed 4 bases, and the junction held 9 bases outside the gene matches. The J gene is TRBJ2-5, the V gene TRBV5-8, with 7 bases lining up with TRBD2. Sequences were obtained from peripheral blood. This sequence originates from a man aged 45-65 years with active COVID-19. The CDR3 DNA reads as TGTGCCAGCAGCTCGGGACTAACTAGCCCAGAGACCCAGTACTTC. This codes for CASSSGLTSPETQYF.